The clone carrying this T cell receptor (beta chain) appeared once. Antigen specificity is unknown. The entry originates in a study of post-analysis software for immune sequencing data. For the study at large: Secondary progressive, relapsing-remitting and progressive-relapsing multiple sclerosis were among the included disease courses.

General study findings and limits: The study found significantly lower normalized Chao1 diversity in multiple sclerosis patients than in controls. The F measure placed samples prepared in the same batch into strongly shared clusters.

Every TCR beta cDNA library bore unique molecular identifiers. With about 1 to 11 million T cells as the source, some 500,000 cDNA molecules resulted. TCRdb analysed the PCR reads with MiXCR anew, one entry per CDR3 protein. The table shows hundreds of thousands of distinct CDR3 sequences, with roughly 27% occurring only once. Source material: blood. This sequence was found in a girl aged 10 to 17 with multiple sclerosis.

In nucleotides, the CDR3 is TGTGCCAGCAGCCCCGAGAGGCGGGAGTTTTTTCAGTCCTACGAGCAGTACTTC. This encodes CASSPERREFFQSYEQYF. The rearrangement joins TRBV6-1 to TRBJ2-4; 7 nucleotides line up with TRBD2. The better agreement between TRBJ2-7 and the DNA end casts doubt on the J call. CDR1 is MNHNS and CDR2 is SASEGT in the germline V gene. The CDR3 consists of 18 residues.